This T cell receptor beta chain was observed in a study of patients and donors after allogeneic stem cell transplantation. Each CDR3 protein is one row after TCRdb ran MiXCR on the RT-PCR reads. The sample lists over 400,000 distinct CDR3 sequences, approximately 16% occurring once. This clonotype was picked up a small number of times. V was pared by 7 bases and J by 0 bases, with 19 bases between. This CDR3 has 16 amino acids. Germline V gives CDR1 SGHRS, CDR2 YFSETQ. The sequenced sample consisted of blood, either unsorted or a sorted T cell fraction (not recorded which). This receptor was obtained from a human donor who was either an allogeneic HSCT recipient or a stem cell or donor lymphocyte infusion donor (not recorded which). It is not recorded whose cells these are; they may come from a transplant donor. The J gene is TRBJ1-1, the V gene TRBV5-1, with D unclear. CDR3 nucleotides: TGCGCCAGCCTAGCCGGACCCGGACGGATGAACACTGAAGCTTTCTTT. It translates to CASLAGPGRMNTEAFF.